The 21 T cell receptor beta chains below were found in one sample sequenced in a study of OX40 agonist ivuxolimab in advanced cancers. The library was made by the immunoSEQ multiplex PCR assay. In TCRdb, the immuneACCESS table is reduced to in-frame sequences with V and J assigned. These tables do not hold every clone; where another copy was compared, an unresolved V gene accounts for under half, and the others remain unexplained. This sample comprises 70,000 or so clones, around 84% of them detected only once. The ten largest clonotypes hold 15% to 20% of the sample. The sequencing used CD4+ or CD8+ T cells sorted from blood, collected in a trial of the OX40 agonist ivuxolimab. Every receptor here comes from an adult with an advanced solid tumor such as melanoma, head and neck, liver or kidney cancer.

The rearrangement links TRBV19 to TRBJ1-5; D is undetermined. V was clipped by 6 bases and J by 2 bases, with 11 bases between them. The CDR3 consists of 14 residues. Germline CDR1 is LNHDA and CDR2 is SQIVND (reference sequence). CDR3 nucleotide sequence: TGTGCCAGTAGCCCACGGGCGGGCAATCAGCCCCAGCATTTT. Protein product: CASSPRAGNQPQHF.

In this sample, this clone turned up once. The chain carries TRBV6-1 and TRBJ2-3; D is possibly TRBD1 (5 bases). The CDR3 loop spans 14 amino acids. V was clipped by 4 bases and J by 5 bases, with 13 bases between them. The germline gives CDR1 MNHNS, CDR2 SASEGT. CDR3 sequence: CASSAAGWEDTQYF. In nucleotides, the CDR3 is TGTGCCAGCAGTGCGGCAGGGTGGGAAGATACGCAGTATTTT.

The chain recombines TRBV4-1 with TRBJ1-4; perhaps TRBD1 as D (6 bases). V was clipped by 0 bases and J by 1 base, with 15 bases between them. The CDR3 has 18 residues. Germline V gene data show CDR1 as MGHRA and CDR2 as YSYEKL. The CDR3 reads CASSQDRGTSGTNEKLFF. CDR3 in DNA: TGCGCCAGCAGCCAAGATCGGGGGACATCTGGAACTAATGAAAAACTGTTTTTT.

About this clone: A read error may account for a junction end that differs from germline. V is TRBV7-7 and J is TRBJ2-2; D may be TRBD1 (5 bases). CDR3 length: 14 amino acids. Germline CDR1 reads SSHAT; CDR2 reads FNYEAQ (reference sequence). CDR3 loop: CASSLAGFGGELFF. The CDR3 DNA reads as TGTGCTAGCAGCTTAGCAGGGTTTGGCGGGGAGCTGTTTTTT. The complete variable domain, with remaining parts taken from reference TRBV7-7 and TRBJ2-2, reads GAGVSQSPRYKVTKRGQDVTLRCDPISSHATLYWYQQALGQGPEFLTYFNYEAQPDKSGLPSDRFSAERPEGSISTLTIQRTEQRDSAMYRCASSLAGFGGELFFGEGSRLTVL.

With regard to this clone: A junction end diverges from the germline sequence, so it may reflect a read error. V is TRBV10-3 and J is TRBJ2-5; a possible D gene is TRBD1 (6 bases). The CDR3 covers 16 residues. Per germline, CDR1 ENHRY and CDR2 SYGVKD. CDR3 protein: CASSYSGDTYQETQYF. The CDR3 DNA reads as TGTGCCAGCAGTTACTCAGGGGACACCTACCAAGAGACCCAGTACTTC.

The genes are TRBV11-2 and TRBJ2-7, with 8 bases matching TRBD1. CDR3 length: 15 amino acids. V shed 5 bases, J shed 2 bases, and the junction held 8 bases outside the gene matches. Germline-derived CDR1 and CDR2 are SGHAT and FQNNGV. DNA for the CDR3: TGTGCCAGCAGCCCGATAAGGGACAGGACCTACGAGCAGTACTTC. Protein sequence: CASSPIRDRTYEQYF.

This clone has more than one count but fewer than ten. The chain is built from TRBV19 and TRBJ1-2, with D maybe TRBD1 (5 bases). CDR1 LNHDA and CDR2 SQIVND come from the germline V gene (reference sequence). Between the trimmed V and J ends, which lost 5 bases and 4 bases, there was a span of 8 bases. The length of the CDR3 is 12 residues. CDR3: CASSPDSYGYTF. The DNA of the CDR3 is TGTGCCAGTAGTCCAGACAGCTATGGCTACACCTTC.

V usage is TRBV19 and J usage is TRBJ2-1, with 8 bases that match TRBD1. The length of the CDR3 is 15 residues. Trimming took 1 base from V and 3 from J; bases not matched to a gene: 2. The V gene's germline CDR1 is LNHDA and CDR2 SQIVND (reference sequence). CDR3 DNA: TGTGCCAGTAGTATAGGACAGGGGAGCTACAATGAGCAGTTCTTC. Protein sequence: CASSIGQGSYNEQFF.

The gene calls are TRBV7-9 and TRBJ2-7, with D possibly TRBD1 on 5 matching bases. The germline V gene encodes CDR1 SEHNR and CDR2 FQNEAQ (reference sequence). There are 16 residues in the CDR3. V lost 5 bases to trimming and J lost 4 bases, with 21 bases between them. CDR3 bases: TGTGCCAGCAGCCAAGGGTCGGCAGGGCACGAATACGAGCAGTACTTC. Amino acid sequence: CASSQGSAGHEYEQYF.

V gene TRBV5-1 combines with J gene TRBJ2-3; D gene uncertain. V shed 4 bases and J shed 1 base, with 13 bases lying between them. The CDR3 sequence is 15 residues long. Germline V gives CDR1 SGHRS, CDR2 YFSETQ. This chain's CDR3 is CASSLQSRGTDTQYF. In DNA form, the CDR3 reads TGCGCCAGCAGCCTACAGTCGAGAGGCACAGATACGCAGTATTTT.

This sequence joins TRBV12-5 and TRBJ1-1; 9 nucleotides match TRBD1. V was clipped by 7 bases and J by 3 bases; unmatched bases: 15. The CDR3 loop spans 17 amino acids. CDR1 and CDR2 from the germline V gene are LGHNT and FRNRAP. DNA for the CDR3: TGTGCTAGTGATACAGGGGGCCGCCAAGGTTTGGACACTGAAGCTTTCTTT. It is translated as CASDTGGRQGLDTEAFF.

This chain connects TRBV2 to TRBJ2-7, with 8 bases lining up with TRBD1. CDR1 is SNHLY, CDR2 FYNNEI, per germline. J gave up 5 bases and V 2 bases, and 2 bases lay outside the gene matches. CDR3 length: 13 residues. The CDR3 bases are TGTGCCAGCAGTGAACAGGGGGCCAACGAGCAGTACTTC. This translates into CASSEQGANEQYF.

The genes are TRBV6-5 and TRBJ1-2; a weak D match, TRBD1 (5 bases). Trimming removed 2 bases at V and 3 bases at J, with 10 bases between. CDR3 length: 14 residues. Germline loops: CDR1 MNHEY, CDR2 SVGAGI. This chain's CDR3 is CASSYRGIDYGYTF. The CDR3 DNA follows: TGTGCCAGCAGTTACAGGGGTATAGACTATGGCTACACCTTC.

The J gene is TRBJ2-7, the V gene TRBV7-2; 15 bases are shared with TRBD2. This CDR3 has 16 amino acids. V shed 4 bases and J 5 bases; nucleotides not matched to a gene: 6. The germline V gene encodes CDR1 SGHTA and CDR2 FQGNSA. CDR3 nucleotides: TGTGCCAGCAGCTCGTGGACTAGCGGGAGGGTGAACGAGCAGTACTTC. This translates into CASSSWTSGRVNEQYF.

The chain joins TRBV5-1 to TRBJ2-6; D possibly matches TRBD1 or TRBD2 (5 bases each). The ends were cut back, 3 bases at V and 0 bases at J, with 16 bases in the middle. Looked up from germline, CDR1 is SGHRS and CDR2 is YFSETQ. The CDR3 sequence is 18 residues long. CDR3 protein: CASSSSPGQYSGANVLTF. The CDR3 nucleotides are TGCGCCAGCAGCTCGTCCCCGGGGCAGTACTCTGGGGCCAACGTCCTGACTTTC.

The V call is TRBV18, the J call TRBJ2-7; 10 bases are a match to TRBD2. Trimming removed 2 bases from V and 3 bases from J; junction bases left unmatched: 4. CDR1 and CDR2 from the germline V gene are KGHSH and LQKENI. This CDR3 comprises 15 residues. CDR3 DNA sequence: TGTGCCAGCTCACCAGGGACTAGCGCAGGCTACGAGCAGTACTTC. Its translation: CASSPGTSAGYEQYF.

The gene calls are TRBV6-5 and TRBJ1-1; unclear D gene. The CDR3 spans 11 residues. The V and J ends lost 4 bases and 3 bases respectively, with 3 bases between them. Germline CDR1 is MNHEY and CDR2 is SVGAGI. The CDR3 coding sequence is TGTGCCAGCAGTTGGGACACTGAAGCTTTCTTT. Its protein is CASSWDTEAFF.

The chain carries TRBV5-1 and TRBJ1-2, with D uncertain. The CDR3 runs 15 residues. The germline V gene has CDR1 SGHRS and CDR2 YFSETQ. Trimming removed 0 bases from V and 0 bases from J, with 9 bases in between. CDR3 sequence reads: CASSLAASSNYGYTF. In nucleotides, the CDR3 is TGCGCCAGCAGCTTGGCAGCAAGCTCTAACTATGGCTACACCTTC.

The V call is TRBV5-4, the J call TRBJ2-5; 7 bases match TRBD1. Germline-derived CDR1 and CDR2 are SGHNT and YYREEE (reference sequence). Trimming cost V 5 bases and J 1 base; bases outside gene matches: 5. The CDR3 is made up of 14 amino acids. CDR3 amino acids: CASSSGGLQETQYF. In nucleotides, the CDR3 is TGTGCCAGCAGTTCAGGGGGTCTCCAAGAGACCCAGTACTTC.

The J gene is TRBJ1-1, the V gene TRBV2; TRBD1 might be the D (5 bases). The CDR3 runs 11 residues. Germline CDR1 SNHLY, CDR2 FYNNEI. The V end was cut by 7 bases, the J end by 6 bases, with 9 bases between. The CDR3 protein is CASIRVAEAFF. For the CDR3, the DNA is TGTGCCAGCATCAGGGTCGCTGAAGCTTTCTTT.

V gene TRBV27 combines with J gene TRBJ2-7; D is unclear. V lost 5 bases and J lost 5, with 16 bases in between. Germline loops: CDR1 MNHEY, CDR2 SMNVEV (reference sequence). CDR3 length: 14 residues. The CDR3 DNA follows: TGTGCCAGCAGTCCCCCATTGGGGATCGACGAGCAGTACTTC. Translating gives CASSPPLGIDEQYF.